This TCR beta chain was documented in a study of identifying expanded T cells in peripheral blood. Profiling relied on immunoSEQ multiplex PCR, and the TCRdb table lists in-frame clones only, not all of them. Among some 93,000 clones listed, approximately 86% were seen once. The J segment lost 2 bases and the V segment lost 7 bases, leaving 8 bases of the junction unmatched. This CDR3 spans 14 amino acids. Germline CDR1 SNHLY, CDR2 FYNNEI. The sample was blood. J is TRBJ2-7 and V is TRBV2, with TRBD1 identical over 7 bases. The sequence derives from a person aged 18 to 70 in good health. In DNA, the CDR3 is TGTGCCAGCAAAACAGGGGTAAGCGCCTACGAGCAGTACTTC. This sequence encodes CASKTGVSAYEQYF. The variable domain in full, with the rest retrieved from reference TRBV2 and TRBJ2-7, is EPEVTQTPSHQVTQMGQEVILRCVPISNHLYFYWYRQILGQKVEFLVSFYNNEISEKSEIFDDQFSVERPDGSNFTLKIRSTKLEDSAMYFCASKTGVSAYEQYFGPGTRLTVT.